This TCR beta chain originates from a study of control samples from healthy donors and cancer patients. Germline CDR1 and CDR2: MGHDK and SYGVNS. V lost 2 bases, J lost 6 bases, and 12 bases lay in between. This CDR3 has 14 amino acids. The table came from immunoSEQ multiplex PCR; TCRdb's copy has only in-frame clones and leaves some out. The table lists tens of thousands of clones, about 94% of them singletons. The V call is TRBV25-1, the J call TRBJ2-3; a possible D gene is TRBD1 (6 bases). Source material: blood. The receptor comes from a woman in her 30s in good health. The CDR3 DNA follows: TGTGCCAGCAGTGAAAACCCAGGGGTTGATACGCAGTATTTT. Its translation is CASSENPGVDTQYF. The full variable domain, completed using reference TRBV25-1 and TRBJ2-3, is EADIYQTPRYLVIGTGKKITLECSQTMGHDKMYWYQQDPGMELHLIHYSYGVNSTEKGDLSSESTVSRIRTEHFPLTLESARPSHTSQYLCASSENPGVDTQYFGPGTRLTVL.